The clone carrying this T cell receptor (beta chain) showed up many times. Its specificity is not known. CDR1 and CDR2 (germline): DFQATT, SNEGSKA (reference sequence). The CDR3 covers 14 residues. J was trimmed by 7 bases and V by 6 bases; bases with no gene match: 12. TCRdb fed the reads into MiXCR, producing one record per CDR3 protein. The table records almost 300,000 distinct CDR3 sequences, about a tenth of them present only once. This record belongs to a study of T cell repertoires in cytomegalovirus infection. General observations from the study: HLA-C-restricted TCR beta clonotypes specific for CMV led the ex vivo response.

The TCR originated in a human donor in good health (CMV status not recorded). Some clones in this sample may be carry-over from other donors' samples. Input material: PBMCs. The chain has TRBV20-1 and TRBJ1-2, with 9 bases lining up with TRBD1. The CDR3 region is CSAPGGQGNPGYTF. In DNA, the CDR3 is TGCAGTGCGCCTGGGGGACAGGGCAACCCTGGCTACACCTTC.